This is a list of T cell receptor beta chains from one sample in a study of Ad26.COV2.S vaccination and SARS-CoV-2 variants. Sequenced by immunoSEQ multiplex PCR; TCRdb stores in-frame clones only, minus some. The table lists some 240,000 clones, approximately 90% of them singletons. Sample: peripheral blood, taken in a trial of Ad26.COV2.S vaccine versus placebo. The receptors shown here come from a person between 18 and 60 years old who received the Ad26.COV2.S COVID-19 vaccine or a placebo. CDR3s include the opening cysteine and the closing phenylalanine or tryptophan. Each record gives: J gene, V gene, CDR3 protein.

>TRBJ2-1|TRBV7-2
CASSVGALGTWGFF
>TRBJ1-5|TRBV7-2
CASSLATGSVGHF
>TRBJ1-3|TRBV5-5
CASSFTAGVGNTIYF
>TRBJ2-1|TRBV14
CASSQGWAIYNEQFF
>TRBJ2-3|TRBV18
CASSPYQDTQYF
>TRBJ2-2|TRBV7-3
CASSRPAGLNTGELFF
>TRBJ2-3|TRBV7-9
CASSSWVSGSSTDTQYF
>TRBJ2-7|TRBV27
CASSPGTGGEQYF
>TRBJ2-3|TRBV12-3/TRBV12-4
CASSFWTADTQYF
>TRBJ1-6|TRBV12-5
CASGTGQGDNSPLHF
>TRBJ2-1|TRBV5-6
CASSLGTGLAGDNEQFF
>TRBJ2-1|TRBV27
CASRASGGNEQFF
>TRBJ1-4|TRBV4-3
CASGSWTAYATNEKLFF
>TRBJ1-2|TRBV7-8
CASSREWSNYGYTF
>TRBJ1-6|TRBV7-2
CASSPRTGTVSPLHF
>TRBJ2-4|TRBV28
CASSLAGPLAKNIQYF
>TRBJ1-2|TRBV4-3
CASSQFPPSPLDGLYGYTF
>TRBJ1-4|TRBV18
CASSPGGGVTEKLFF
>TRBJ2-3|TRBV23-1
CASSQSEGPAGGVDTQYF
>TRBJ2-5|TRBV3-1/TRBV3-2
CASSQVRGETQYF
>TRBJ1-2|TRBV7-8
CASSAGRQHGYTF
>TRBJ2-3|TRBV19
CASMTTSGGKDTQYF
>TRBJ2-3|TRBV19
CASTTELNSDTQYF
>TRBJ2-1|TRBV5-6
CASSLGATTYNEQFF
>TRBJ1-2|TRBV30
CAWSTKAVNYGYTF
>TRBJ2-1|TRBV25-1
CASSAGTMRFYNEQFF
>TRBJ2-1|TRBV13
CAIRSGKSSYNEQFF
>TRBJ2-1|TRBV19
CASSRVRTSGISGQFF
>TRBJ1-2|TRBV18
CASSPTGTKSNGYTF
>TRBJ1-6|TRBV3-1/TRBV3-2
CASSQQGSSPLHF
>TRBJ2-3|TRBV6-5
CASSSTTDTQYF
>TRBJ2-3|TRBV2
CASILVVGDTQYF
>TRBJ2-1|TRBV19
CASSIAPTIYNEQFF
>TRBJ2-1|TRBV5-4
CASIVRGIGSYNEQFF
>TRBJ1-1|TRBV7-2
CASSLAGSHTEAFF
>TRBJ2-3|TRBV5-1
CASSLAGLGWSDTQYF
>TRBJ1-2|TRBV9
CASSRSSYGYTF
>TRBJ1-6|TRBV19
CASSMPSGTGKSNSPLHF
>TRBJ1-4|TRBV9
CASSLDTATNEKLFF
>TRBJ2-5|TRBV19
CASSRTGVVETQYF
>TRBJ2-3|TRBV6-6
CASSPLLAGGTDTQYF
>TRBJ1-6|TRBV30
CAWGGHSYNSPLHF
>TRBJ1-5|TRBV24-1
CATSDFRGQPQHF
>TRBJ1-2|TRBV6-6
CASSTRQGASNYGYTF
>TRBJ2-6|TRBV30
CAWSEGNGANVLTF
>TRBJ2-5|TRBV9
CASSQGLAGGGETQYF
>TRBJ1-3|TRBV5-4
CASSSPDRGGNTIYF
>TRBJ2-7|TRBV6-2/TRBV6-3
CASSYSDTYEQYF
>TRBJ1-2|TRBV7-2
CASSLAGGRPSGYTF
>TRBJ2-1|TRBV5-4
CASSSGLAGPPQGEQFF
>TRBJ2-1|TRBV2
CASSSSARGGPYNEQFF
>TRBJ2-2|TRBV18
CASSPLDISPNTGELFF
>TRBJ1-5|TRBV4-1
CASSPGPYSNQPQHF
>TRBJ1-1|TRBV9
CASSVTGSMNTEAFF
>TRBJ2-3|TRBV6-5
CASSGPPDTQYF
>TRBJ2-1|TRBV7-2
CASANRDRGRDEQFF
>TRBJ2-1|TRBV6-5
CASSYMDQQFF